Each of the 23 T cell receptor beta chains below was sequenced from the same sample in a study of cytomegalovirus exposure and HLA in healthy donors. Clones were sequenced by immunoSEQ multiplex PCR, and TCRdb holds only the in-frame ones, with some missing. The sample holds 100,000 to 150,000 clones, roughly nine tenths seen once. Sequenced: PBMCs. All receptors come from a woman under 30 in good health and CMV-seronegative.

This chain uses TRBV29-1 with TRBJ2-3; 8 bases fit TRBD2. From germline, CDR1 is SQVTM and CDR2 ANQGSEA. The length of the CDR3 is 15 residues. Trimming took 4 bases from V and 2 from J; bases not matched to a gene: 8. In DNA form, the CDR3 reads TGCAGCGTTGGAGTGGCGGGGGGATACACAGATACGCAGTATTTT. Residues: CSVGVAGGYTDTQYF.

The V gene is TRBV10-3, the J gene TRBJ2-3, with 8 nucleotides matching TRBD2. From germline, CDR1 is ENHRY and CDR2 SYGVKD. With V trimmed by 6 bases and J by 4 bases, 18 bases remained unmatched. This CDR3 is built from 18 residues. CDR3 sequence reads: CAISLRGGGQTPADTQYF. The CDR3 nucleotides read TGTGCCATCAGCCTTCGGGGCGGGGGGCAGACTCCCGCAGATACGCAGTATTTT.

The V and J genes are TRBV5-1 and TRBJ1-2, with 7 bases matching TRBD1. Germline V CDR1 and CDR2: SGHRS, YFSETQ. The V segment lost 0 bases and the J segment 8 bases; nucleotides outside the gene matches: 10. This CDR3 spans 15 amino acids. The CDR3 DNA reads as TGCGCCAGCAGCTTGGGAGGGACAGAAAGTTTCGGCTACACCTTC. Translating it yields CASSLGGTESFGYTF.

The CDR3: CASSYRGYEQYF. The CDR3 nucleotides are TGTGCCAGCAGTTACAGGGGCTACGAGCAGTACTTC. The rearrangement uses TRBV6-5 and TRBJ2-7; D is possibly TRBD1 (5 bases). Germline-derived CDR1 and CDR2 are MNHEY and SVGAGI. The CDR3 totals 12 residues. Deletions cut 2 bases from V and 3 bases from J, with 5 bases between.

The J gene is TRBJ1-5, the V gene TRBV4-1; D not resolved. This CDR3 is 12 amino acids long. With 4 bases removed from V and 9 bases from J, the gap between germline ends came to 10 bases. Germline assignment: CDR1 MGHRA and CDR2 YSYEKL. The CDR3: CASSPSGPPQHF. The CDR3 DNA is TGCGCCAGCAGCCCCAGCGGCCCGCCCCAGCATTTT.

V gene TRBV7-9 combines with J gene TRBJ2-3; 10 positions agree with TRBD2. The CDR3 is 17 residues long. Germline V gene data show CDR1 as SEHNR and CDR2 as FQNEAQ (reference sequence). V lost 3 bases, J lost 5 bases, and 11 bases stayed unmatched. The CDR3 spells CASSFQRGGLIRDTQYF. For the CDR3, the DNA is TGTGCCAGCAGCTTCCAGCGGGGGGGCCTGATTAGAGATACGCAGTATTTT.

The rearrangement links TRBV18 to TRBJ2-1; D gene uncertain. From germline, CDR1 is KGHSH and CDR2 LQKENI. V gave up 4 bases and J gave up 6 bases, with 4 bases separating them. This CDR3 comprises 11 residues. The CDR3 sequence: CASSRVNEQFF. Written as DNA, the CDR3 is TGTGCCAGCTCACGAGTCAATGAGCAGTTCTTC.

The chain's CDR3 is CASSLPSRGVTEAFF. As DNA, the CDR3 is TGTGCCAGCAGCTTACCGAGCAGGGGGGTCACTGAAGCTTTCTTT. The rearrangement uses TRBV7-9 and TRBJ1-1; 7 nucleotides line up with TRBD1. With V trimmed by 2 bases and J by 4 bases, 7 bases remained unmatched. Germline V lookup: CDR1 SEHNR, CDR2 FQNEAQ (reference sequence). The CDR3 runs to 15 residues.

CDR3 in amino acids: CASSPRRLGNTIYF. CDR3 nucleotides: TGTGCCAGTAGCCCGCGGCGTTTAGGAAACACCATATATTTT. This chain uses TRBV19 with TRBJ1-3, with D unclear. Germline CDR1 reads LNHDA; CDR2 reads SQIVND (reference sequence). Deletions cut 6 bases from V and 4 bases from J, with 13 bases between. The CDR3 consists of 14 residues.

J is TRBJ1-2 and V is TRBV6-6; the D gene is possibly TRBD1 (6 bases). In germline, CDR1 is MNHNY, CDR2 SVGAGI (reference sequence). With 7 bases removed from V and 5 bases from J, the gap between germline ends came to 14 bases. The CDR3 has 13 amino acids. CDR3: CASTPDSLYGYTF. As DNA, the CDR3 is TGTGCCAGCACCCCGGACAGTCTATATGGCTACACCTTC.

This sequence joins TRBV4-2 and TRBJ2-1, with 8 bases matching TRBD2. Germline V CDR1 and CDR2: LGHNA, YNFKEQ. This CDR3 has 18 residues. V was pared by 1 base and J by 3 bases, with 11 bases of the junction left unmatched. The CDR3 nucleotides are TGTGCCAGCAGCCAAGTCGGGGGGGCCCCCAGGTTCTACAATGAGCAGTTCTTC. This codes for CASSQVGGAPRFYNEQFF.

J is TRBJ1-3 and V is TRBV6-5; no reliable D call. CDR3 length equals 14 residues. V was pared by 3 bases and J by 1 base, with 7 bases between. CDR1 is MNHEY and CDR2 is SVGAGI in the germline V gene. CDR3 nucleotide sequence: TGTGCCAGCAGTTATAGTCCGTCTGGAAACACCATATATTTT. This codes for CASSYSPSGNTIYF.

The chain links TRBV6-5 to TRBJ2-2; no definite D call. The ends were cut back, 1 base at V and 5 bases at J, with 5 bases in the middle. The CDR3 consists of 13 residues. CDR1 is MNHEY and CDR2 is SVGAGI in the germline V gene. CDR3 DNA sequence: TGTGCCAGCAGTTACTTCAGAACCGGGGAGCTGTTTTTT. Protein product: CASSYFRTGELFF.

The chain has TRBV6-5 and TRBJ1-5; TRBD1 agrees at 8 bases. The ends lost 6 bases at V and 6 bases at J; junction bases unmatched: 7. Germline-derived CDR1 and CDR2 are MNHEY and SVGAGI. The CDR3 consists of 14 residues. CDR3: CASRDGQGGQPQHF. The CDR3 DNA sequence: TGTGCCAGCAGGGACGGACAGGGCGGTCAGCCCCAGCATTTT.

The chain joins TRBV20-1 to TRBJ2-1; no clear D. This CDR3 has 11 amino acids. V lost 0 bases, J lost 6 bases, and 3 bases lay in between. Per germline, CDR1 DFQATT and CDR2 SNEGSKA (reference sequence). DNA of the CDR3: TGCAGTGCTAGAGATATCAATGAGCAGTTCTTC. Its protein is CSARDINEQFF.

The J gene is TRBJ2-7, the V gene TRBV6-5, with D perhaps matching TRBD1 (6 bases). CDR3 length: 14 residues. Germline V gene sequence: CDR1 MNHEY, CDR2 SVGAGI. With 2 bases removed from V and 3 bases from J, the gap between germline ends came to 11 bases. This CDR3 reads CASSYQGQRYEQYF. The CDR3 DNA reads TGTGCCAGCAGTTACCAAGGACAGCGCTACGAGCAGTACTTC.

The chain joins TRBV6-1 to TRBJ2-7, with TRBD1 matching over 9 bases. CDR1 MNHNS and CDR2 SASEGT come from the germline V gene. Trimming cost V 7 bases and J 2 bases; bases outside gene matches: 6. This CDR3 spans 14 amino acids. This chain's CDR3 is CASIPGQGPYEQYF. As DNA, the CDR3 is TGTGCCAGCATCCCGGGACAGGGTCCCTACGAGCAGTACTTC.

J is TRBJ1-4 and V is TRBV10-1; tentatively, D is TRBD1 (5 bases). The CDR3 has 15 amino acids. Per the germline V gene, CDR1 is WNHNN and CDR2 is SYGVQD (reference sequence). Trimming stripped 0 bases from V and 8 bases from J, with 13 bases between. The CDR3 spells CASSESGDDEEKLFF. The CDR3 DNA reads TGCGCCAGCAGTGAGTCAGGGGATGATGAAGAAAAACTGTTTTTT.

The rearrangement uses TRBV10-3 and TRBJ2-7; D is ambiguous. Germline lookup yields CDR1 ENHRY and CDR2 SYGVKD. The V and J ends lost 3 bases and 7 bases respectively, with 16 bases between them. The CDR3 is 14 residues long. The CDR3 DNA is TGTGCCATCAGTGATTCTAGTCAGTACAATGAGCAGTACTTC. Translating gives CAISDSSQYNEQYF.

The CDR3 spells CASSLQRLAGGGDTQYF. The CDR3 region has the DNA TGTGCCAGCAGCTTGCAACGACTAGCGGGGGGCGGAGATACGCAGTATTTT. The chain joins TRBV7-2 to TRBJ2-3, with 13 bases lining up with TRBD2. V shed 3 bases and J 5 bases; nucleotides not matched to a gene: 8. The CDR3 runs 17 residues. Germline CDR1 and CDR2: SGHTA and FQGNSA.

The chain is built from TRBV4-2 and TRBJ2-2; 9 bases are a match to TRBD2. After removal of 1 base from V and 0 bases from J, the junction contained 6 bases not matched to a gene. This CDR3 contains 18 residues. Germline assignment: CDR1 LGHNA and CDR2 YNFKEQ. CDR3 bases: TGTGCCAGCAGCCAAGGACCAGCGGGGGGCTCGAACACCGGGGAGCTGTTTTTT. Translated, it gives CASSQGPAGGSNTGELFF.

This rearrangement joins TRBV6-5 to TRBJ2-7; a weak D match, TRBD2 (6 bases). Germline assignment: CDR1 MNHEY and CDR2 SVGAGI. With 3 bases removed from V and 5 bases from J, the gap between germline ends came to 17 bases. CDR3 length equals 15 residues. Written as DNA, the CDR3 is TGTGCCAGCAGTTATGGGGGAGGCGTAGGTCACGAGCAGTACTTC. Protein: CASSYGGGVGHEQYF.

This rearrangement joins TRBV5-1 to TRBJ1-4, with D possibly being TRBD1 (5 bases). The CDR3 has 13 amino acids. Germline CDR1 and CDR2: SGHRS and YFSETQ. V shed 0 bases and J shed 7 bases, with 7 bases lying between them. In DNA, the CDR3 is TGCGCCAGCAGCTTGGAAACAGGTGAAAAACTGTTTTTT. Its translation is CASSLETGEKLFF.